The 26 T cell receptor beta chains presented below share a single source sample, sequenced in a study of neoadjuvant anti-PD-1 for oral cavity cancer. Using immunoSEQ multiplex PCR, the repertoire was profiled, and TCRdb retains in-frame clones only, with some absent. This sample has tens of thousands of clones, with around 40% found just once. The time point is: after neoadjuvant nivolumab, at surgical resection. The sequencing here drew on tumor tissue, taken after nivolumab (anti-PD-1) treatment. These TCRs come from a person aged 35-80 years with oral cavity squamous cell carcinoma.

This rearrangement joins TRBV6-6 to TRBJ1-1; 8 nucleotides align to TRBD1. The germline CDR1 and CDR2 sequences are MNHNY and SVGAGI (reference sequence). The CDR3 covers 15 residues. Trimming took 3 bases from V and 6 from J; bases not matched to a gene: 9. CDR3 amino acids: CASSYSGGTGAEAFF. The CDR3 DNA is TGTGCCAGCAGTTATTCGGGGGGGACAGGCGCTGAAGCTTTCTTT.

V is TRBV19 and J is TRBJ2-6, with 10 bases aligning to TRBD2. Per germline, CDR1 LNHDA and CDR2 SQIVND (reference sequence). V lost 7 bases, J lost 1 base, and 1 base stayed unmatched. The CDR3 has 15 residues. The CDR3 bases are TGTGCCAGTACTAGCGGGAGTTCTGGGGCCAACGTCCTGACTTTC. Amino acid sequence: CASTSGSSGANVLTF.

There are a few counts of this clone. The chain links TRBV9 to TRBJ2-7; the D gene is possibly TRBD1 (5 bases). V lost 4 bases, J lost 0 bases, and 11 bases lay in between. This CDR3 comprises 14 residues. CDR1 and CDR2 from the germline V gene are SGDLS and YYNGEE. The CDR3 DNA reads TGTGCCAGCAGCCCCGACAGTGTCTCCTACGAGCAGTACTTC. This gives the protein CASSPDSVSYEQYF.

This clone has more than one count but fewer than ten. The J gene is TRBJ1-5, the V gene TRBV5-6; D uncertain. The CDR3 totals 13 residues. Germline CDR1 is SGHDT and CDR2 is YYEEEE. V shed 4 bases and J shed 4 bases, with 9 bases lying between them. The CDR3 sequence is CASSITPNQPQHF. Written as DNA, the CDR3 is TGTGCCAGCAGCATAACCCCTAATCAGCCCCAGCATTTT. Full variable domain (rest looked up from reference TRBV5-6 and TRBJ1-5): DAGVTQSPTHLIKTRGQQVTLRCSPKSGHDTVSWYQQALGQGPQFIFQYYEEEERQRGNFPDRFSGHQFPNYSSELNVNALLLGDSALYLCASSITPNQPQHFGDGTRLSIL.

The chain combines TRBV11-2 with TRBJ1-2; possibly TRBD1 for D (5 bases). The V gene's germline CDR1 is SGHAT and CDR2 FQNNGV. V lost 4 bases and J 4 bases, leaving 19 bases between the germline ends. This CDR3 is built from 16 residues. The DNA of the CDR3 is TGTGCCAGCAGCTCTGGGGGGGTCAGTGCTGCCTATGGCTACACCTTC. Its translation is CASSSGGVSAAYGYTF.

Only a few counts were recorded for this clone. V and J are TRBV5-4 and TRBJ1-1; TRBD1 matches at 7 bases. The CDR3 consists of 12 residues. Germline V gene lookup returns CDR1 SGHNT and CDR2 YYREEE (reference sequence). V shed 3 bases and J 8 bases; nucleotides not matched to a gene: 4. CDR3: CASSWGQKEAFF. Written as DNA, the CDR3 is TGTGCCAGCAGCTGGGGACAGAAAGAAGCTTTCTTT.

The gene calls are TRBV25-1 and TRBJ1-6; 7 bases map to TRBD1. Looked up from germline, CDR1 is MGHDK and CDR2 is SYGVNS. The CDR3 has 14 amino acids. With V trimmed by 3 bases and J by 9 bases, 5 bases remained unmatched. The CDR3 bases are TGTGCCAGCAGTGACCAGGGGGTACGTTCACCCCTCCACTTT. Translated, it gives CASSDQGVRSPLHF.

The chain combines TRBV6-5 with TRBJ1-6; D ambiguous. V lost 2 bases and J lost 7, with 3 bases in between. Per the germline V gene, CDR1 is MNHEY and CDR2 is SVGAGI. The CDR3 is 12 residues long. The chain's CDR3 is CASSYRNSPLHF. In nucleotides, the CDR3 is TGTGCCAGCAGTTACCGGAATTCACCCCTCCACTTT.

A few counts support this clone. The chain has TRBV6-5 and TRBJ2-2; D unresolved. Per germline, CDR1 MNHEY and CDR2 SVGAGI. The CDR3 is 14 amino acids. The V gene lost 0 bases and the J gene lost 6 bases, with 8 bases spanning the gap. CDR3 in DNA: TGTGCCAGCAGTTACTCGAGAGGCGCCGGGGAGCTGTTTTTT. It codes for CASSYSRGAGELFF.

This clone has a handful of counts. This chain connects TRBV5-8 to TRBJ2-7; TRBD1 agrees at 7 bases. Germline V gives CDR1 SGHTS, CDR2 YDEGEE. The V and J ends lost 5 bases and 3 bases, in that order; junction bases with no gene match: 2. The CDR3 length is 12 residues. The CDR3 reads CASRRQGYEQYF. In nucleotides, the CDR3 is TGTGCCAGCAGGAGACAGGGCTACGAGCAGTACTTC.

The chain links TRBV29-1 to TRBJ2-7, with D maybe TRBD2 (6 bases). CDR3 size: 10 residues. Between the trimmed V and J ends, which lost 5 bases and 9 bases, there was a span of 11 bases. Germline CDR1 and CDR2: SQVTM and ANQGSEA. The CDR3 DNA is TGCAGCGTTCATCCGGGAGCGCAGTACTTC. This encodes CSVHPGAQYF.

Worth noting for this clone: One junction end does not reproduce the germline sequence, and a read error may be involved. CDR3: CASSIGLGSYEQYF. The CDR3 DNA follows: TGTGCTAGCAGCATCGGACTAGGATCCTACGAGCAGTACTTC. The chain is built from TRBV7-7 and TRBJ2-7; 7 nucleotides align to TRBD2. The CDR3 runs to 14 residues. Germline loops: CDR1 SSHAT, CDR2 FNYEAQ (reference sequence).

This chain uses TRBV4-2 with TRBJ2-7; D is ambiguous. Trimming stripped 0 bases from V and 3 bases from J, with 12 bases between. The CDR3 has 15 residues. Germline V gives CDR1 LGHNA, CDR2 YNFKEQ. CDR3 residues: CASSQDGDGRYEQYF. DNA of the CDR3: TGTGCCAGCAGCCAAGATGGAGACGGCCGCTACGAGCAGTACTTC.

The chain employs TRBV30 and TRBJ1-3; a possible D gene is TRBD1 (6 bases). The CDR3 length is 12 residues. Germline V lookup: CDR1 GTSNPN, CDR2 SVGIG (reference sequence). V was pared by 6 bases and J by 4 bases, with 10 bases between. As DNA, the CDR3 is TGTGCCTGTAACGGACAGGGAAACACCATATATTTT. It specifies CACNGQGNTIYF.

This rearrangement joins TRBV6-5 to TRBJ2-4; 7 bases align to TRBD1. Per the germline V gene, CDR1 is MNHEY and CDR2 is SVGAGI. J lost 9 bases, V lost 5 bases, and 7 bases had no gene match. This CDR3 has 13 amino acids. DNA for the CDR3: TGTGCCAGCAGTATGCCAGGGGGTTTCATTCAGTACTTC. This translates into CASSMPGGFIQYF.

The J gene is TRBJ1-1, the V gene TRBV2; D ambiguous. The CDR3 contains 14 residues. Germline V CDR1 and CDR2: SNHLY, FYNNEI. Trimming removed 5 bases at V and 11 bases at J, with 21 bases between. The CDR3 here is CASSSREGKPRAFF. The CDR3 DNA reads TGTGCCAGCAGTTCCCGGGAAGGGAAGCCTCGGGCTTTCTTT.

The CDR3 coding sequence is TGTGCCAGCAGCCCAGACCTTTCAGGGTTGAACACTGAAGCTTTCTTT. It is translated as CASSPDLSGLNTEAFF. The genes are TRBV7-6 and TRBJ1-1, with D possibly matching TRBD1 (5 bases). V was shortened by 5 bases and J by 0 bases, with 16 bases between the two germline ends. CDR3 length: 16 residues. Germline lookup yields CDR1 SGHVS and CDR2 FNYEAQ.

By sample fraction, this clone is medium-sized (0.01 to 0.1%). This sequence joins TRBV14 and TRBJ2-7; 10 positions agree with TRBD1. The J segment lost 2 bases and the V segment lost 5 bases, leaving 6 bases of the junction unmatched. This CDR3 spans 15 amino acids. Germline loops: CDR1 SGHDN, CDR2 FVKESK. This CDR3 is CASSSPGTGAYEQYF. In DNA form, the CDR3 reads TGTGCCAGCAGCTCTCCCGGGACAGGGGCCTACGAGCAGTACTTC.

This clone occurred many times. The J gene is TRBJ2-2, the V gene TRBV5-1; D gene uncertain. This CDR3 has 15 residues. Trimming took off 2 bases at V and 8 bases at J, with 16 bases between the two ends. The germline V gene has CDR1 SGHRS and CDR2 YFSETQ. CDR3 amino acids: CASSLRRQDSGELFF. The DNA of the CDR3 is TGCGCCAGCAGCTTAAGGCGGCAAGATAGTGGGGAGCTGTTTTTT.

Notes on this clone: A junction boundary mismatches the germline segment, possibly from a read error. The sample contains more than one DNA sequence encoding this CDR3. The rearrangement links TRBV19 to TRBJ2-6; D is possibly TRBD2 (5 bases). The CDR3 consists of 15 residues. The germline gives CDR1 LNHDA, CDR2 SQIVND (reference sequence). CDR3 protein: CASSLGLVRANVLTF. CDR3 bases: TGTGCCAGTAGCCTTGGCTTAGTGAGGGCCAACGTCCTGACTTTT. The full variable domain, its missing parts supplied by reference TRBV19 and TRBJ2-6, is DGGITQSPKYLFRKEGQNVTLSCEQNLNHDAMYWYRQDPGQGLRLIYYSQIVNDFQKGDIAEGYSVSREKKESFPLTVTSAQKNPTAFYLCASSLGLVRANVLTFGAGSRLTVL.

In this sample, this clone turned up a few times. The rearrangement joins TRBV7-7 to TRBJ2-1; D gene unclear. Trimming took off 5 bases at V and 7 bases at J, with 12 bases between the two ends. Germline lookup yields CDR1 SSHAT and CDR2 FNYEAQ (reference sequence). The CDR3 length is 13 residues. The CDR3: CASSRLERNEQFF. In DNA, the CDR3 is TGTGCCAGCAGCCGACTGGAGAGGAATGAGCAGTTCTTC.

CDR3 bases: TGTGCCTGGAGTCCTCCCTCCCCGGGACAGGGAGGTCAGCCCCAGCATTTT. Its protein is CAWSPPSPGQGGQPQHF. The rearrangement uses TRBV30 and TRBJ1-5; 9 bases line up with TRBD1. Trimming took 2 bases from V and 6 from J; bases not matched to a gene: 14. Germline V gene data show CDR1 as GTSNPN and CDR2 as SVGIG (reference sequence). The CDR3 extends over 17 amino acids.

V gene TRBV29-1 combines with J gene TRBJ1-1; weak D call: TRBD1 (5 bases). The CDR3 is 13 residues long. Germline V CDR1 and CDR2: SQVTM, ANQGSEA. The ends were cut back, 3 bases at V and 1 base at J, with 9 bases in the middle. For the CDR3, the DNA is TGCAGCGTTGATCCAGGGTGGAACACTGAAGCTTTCTTT. Residues: CSVDPGWNTEAFF.

The V gene is TRBV28, the J gene TRBJ2-2; D tentatively reads TRBD1 or TRBD2 (5 bases each). The CDR3 loop spans 16 amino acids. V shed 2 bases and J shed 5 bases, with 15 bases lying between them. The germline gives CDR1 MDHEN, CDR2 SYDVKM. The CDR3 nucleotides are TGTGCCAGCAGTTTAAATCCGGGGCCACAAACCGGGGAGCTGTTTTTT. Translating it yields CASSLNPGPQTGELFF.

This clone was detected many times. The chain is built from TRBV7-9 and TRBJ2-7; D is unclear. The CDR3 loop spans 13 amino acids. V was pared by 3 bases and J by 0 bases, with 6 bases between. The V gene's germline CDR1 is SEHNR and CDR2 FQNEAQ (reference sequence). CDR3 in amino acids: CASSLRGSYEQYF. DNA of the CDR3: TGTGCCAGCAGCTTGCGCGGCTCCTACGAGCAGTACTTC.

This clone appeared many times. The rearrangement links TRBV11-3 to TRBJ2-7; no clear D gene. Germline V lookup: CDR1 SGHNT, CDR2 YENEEA. The CDR3 consists of 12 residues. With 5 bases removed from V and 7 bases from J, the gap between germline ends came to 12 bases. Here the CDR3 reads CASSISATEQYF. The CDR3 nucleotides are TGTGCCAGCAGCATCAGCGCGACAGAGCAGTACTTC.